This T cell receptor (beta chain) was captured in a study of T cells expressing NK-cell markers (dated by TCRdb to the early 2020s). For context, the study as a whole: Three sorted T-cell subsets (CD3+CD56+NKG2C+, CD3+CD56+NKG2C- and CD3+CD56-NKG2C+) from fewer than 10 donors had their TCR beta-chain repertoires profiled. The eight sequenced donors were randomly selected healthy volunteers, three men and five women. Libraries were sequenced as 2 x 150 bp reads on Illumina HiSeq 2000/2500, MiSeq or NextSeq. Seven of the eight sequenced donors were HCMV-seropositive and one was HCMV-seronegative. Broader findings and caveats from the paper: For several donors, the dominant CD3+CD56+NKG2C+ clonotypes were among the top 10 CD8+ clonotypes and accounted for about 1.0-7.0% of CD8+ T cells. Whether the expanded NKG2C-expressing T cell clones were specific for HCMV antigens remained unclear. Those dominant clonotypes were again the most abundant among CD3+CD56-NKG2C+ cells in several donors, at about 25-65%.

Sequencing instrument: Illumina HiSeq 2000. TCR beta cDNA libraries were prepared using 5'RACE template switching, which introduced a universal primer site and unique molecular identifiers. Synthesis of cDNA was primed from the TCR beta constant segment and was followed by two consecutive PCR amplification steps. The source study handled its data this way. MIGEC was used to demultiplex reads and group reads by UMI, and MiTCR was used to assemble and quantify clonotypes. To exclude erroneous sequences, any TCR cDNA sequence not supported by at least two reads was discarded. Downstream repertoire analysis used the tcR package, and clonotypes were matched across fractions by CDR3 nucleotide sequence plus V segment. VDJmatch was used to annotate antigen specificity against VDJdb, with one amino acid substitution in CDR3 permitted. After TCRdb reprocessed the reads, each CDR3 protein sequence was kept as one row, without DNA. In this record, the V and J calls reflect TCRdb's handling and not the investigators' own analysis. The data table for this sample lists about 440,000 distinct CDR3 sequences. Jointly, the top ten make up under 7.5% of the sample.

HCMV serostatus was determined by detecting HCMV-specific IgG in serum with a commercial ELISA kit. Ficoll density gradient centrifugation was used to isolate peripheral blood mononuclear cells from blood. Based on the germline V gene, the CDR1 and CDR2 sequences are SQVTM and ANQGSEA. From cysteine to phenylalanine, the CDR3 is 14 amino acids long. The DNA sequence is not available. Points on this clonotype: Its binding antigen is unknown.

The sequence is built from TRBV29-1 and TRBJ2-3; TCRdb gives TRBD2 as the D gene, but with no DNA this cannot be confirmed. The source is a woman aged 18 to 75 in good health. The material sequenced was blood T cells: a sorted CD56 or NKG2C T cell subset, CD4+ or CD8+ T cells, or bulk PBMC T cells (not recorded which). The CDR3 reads CSVTLAGFIDTQYF.